Detailed here is one TCR beta chain. The data are from a study of T cell changes during pregnancy in multiple sclerosis. Data came from immunoSEQ multiplex PCR; TCRdb stores just in-frame clones and leaves some out. Seen here are under 150,000 clones, less than 97% observed once, and the top ten hold 0.44%. V shed 5 bases and J 0 bases; nucleotides not matched to a gene: 11. CDR1 is SGHKS and CDR2 is YYEKEE in the germline V gene (reference sequence). The CDR3 runs 17 residues. Sequencing was performed on peripheral blood, taken after pregnancy. This receptor was taken from a female donor with multiple sclerosis, enrolled in a pregnancy study. The chain uses TRBV5-5 and TRBJ2-1, with 7 nucleotides matching TRBD1. CDR3 residues: CASSPLVAGGSYNEQFF. The DNA for the CDR3 is TGTGCCAGCAGTCCCCTAGTGGCAGGGGGCTCCTACAATGAGCAGTTCTTC.